What follows are 17 T cell receptor beta chains derived from one specimen sequenced in a study of identical twins. TCRdb re-called the 5' RACE reads through MiXCR, storing one row per CDR3 protein. The data hold 420,000 or so distinct CDR3 sequences, with less than 20% observed a single time. The sample was naive T cells sorted from blood. These receptor sequences come from a man aged 45 to 65 in good health.

The chain links TRBV6-1 to TRBJ2-2; a weak D match, TRBD2 (7 bases). Trimming pared 10 bases from V and 9 bases from J, leaving 21 bases between. The CDR3 contains 14 residues. Germline CDR1 MNHNS, CDR2 SASEGT. The CDR3 nucleotides are TGTGCCACCCGGGGGGCTAGCGTCCGCTGGGAGCTGTTTTTT. Its protein is CATRGASVRWELFF.

V usage is TRBV20-1 and J usage is TRBJ2-7; D perhaps matches TRBD1 (6 bases). The germline CDR1 and CDR2 sequences are DFQATT and SNEGSKA (reference sequence). CDR3 length equals 12 residues. V gave up 6 bases and J gave up 3 bases, with 12 bases separating them. The CDR3 DNA reads TGCAGTGCGAGGGACACTCACTACGAGCAGTACTTC. This sequence encodes CSARDTHYEQYF.

The rearrangement links TRBV12-3 or TRBV12-4 to TRBJ2-3; no firm D call. V was clipped by 5 bases and J by 3 bases, with 12 bases between them. There are 14 residues in the CDR3. For the CDR3, the DNA is TGTGCCAGCAGTCCTCAGCTGTGGACAGATACGCAGTATTTT. Translation gives CASSPQLWTDTQYF.

With respect to this clonotype: One junction end disagrees with the germline gene, perhaps due to a read error. The chain links TRBV20-1 to TRBJ2-2; maybe TRBD2 (5 bases). Germline V gene lookup returns CDR1 DFQATT and CDR2 SNEGSKA (reference sequence). This CDR3 region has 14 residues. The CDR3 sequence: CSASTSLGTGELVF. In DNA, the CDR3 is TGCAGTGCTAGTACCAGCCTGGGCACCGGGGAGCTGGTTTTT.

A few counts support this clonotype. The V call is TRBV24-1, the J call TRBJ2-3; TRBD2 matches at 8 bases. After removal of 4 bases from V and 3 bases from J, the junction contained 8 bases not matched to a gene. There are 16 residues in the CDR3. Germline assignment: CDR1 KGHDR and CDR2 SFDVKD. The chain's CDR3 is CATSDQRETGTDTQYF. CDR3 nucleotides: TGTGCCACCAGTGACCAGCGGGAGACCGGTACAGATACGCAGTATTTT.

The gene calls are TRBV5-1 and TRBJ1-2, with D hard to call. The V gene's germline CDR1 is SGHRS and CDR2 YFSETQ. V was trimmed by 2 bases and J by 0 bases, leaving 14 bases between them. The length of the CDR3 is 16 residues. The DNA of the CDR3 is TGCGCCAGCAGCTTTGTTCCCCGGTACTCTAACTATGGCTACACCTTC. As protein: CASSFVPRYSNYGYTF.

This clonotype was seen at least ten times. V is TRBV4-2 and J is TRBJ1-2; D is ambiguous. Trimming removed 3 bases from V and 2 bases from J, with 4 bases in between. Germline V gene lookup returns CDR1 LGHNA and CDR2 YNFKEQ. The CDR3 length is 12 residues. The CDR3 coding sequence is TGTGCCAGCAGCCAGGACAACTATGGCTACACCTTC. It is translated as CASSQDNYGYTF.

This clonotype was recorded a few times. The chain combines TRBV5-1 with TRBJ1-3; tentatively, D is TRBD1 (5 bases). V gave up 6 bases and J gave up 4 bases, with 8 bases separating them. CDR1 is SGHRS, CDR2 YFSETQ, per germline. CDR3 length: 12 residues. The CDR3 loop is CASKGDGNTIYF. CDR3 sequence (DNA): TGCGCCAGCAAAGGGGACGGAAACACCATATATTTT.

This clonotype has a count of ten or more. This chain joins TRBV6-2 or TRBV6-3 and TRBJ2-2; 10 bases are shared with TRBD1. This CDR3 is 14 amino acids long. Per the germline V gene, CDR1 is MNHEY and CDR2 is SVGEGT. The ends lost 8 bases at V and 4 bases at J; junction bases unmatched: 4. This CDR3 reads CASGQGGSTGELFF. The DNA of the CDR3 is TGTGCCAGCGGACAGGGGGGAAGCACCGGGGAGCTGTTTTTT.

This clonotype was seen only a few times. V gene TRBV27 combines with J gene TRBJ2-7, with 7 bases lining up with TRBD1. CDR3 length equals 15 residues. V gave up 4 bases and J gave up 1 base; unmatched junction bases: 7. Germline CDR1 is MNHEY and CDR2 is SMNVEV (reference sequence). This chain's CDR3 is CASSWTGHPSYEQYF. CDR3 bases: TGTGCCAGCAGTTGGACAGGACACCCTTCCTACGAGCAGTACTTC.

This clonotype was seen many times. This rearrangement joins TRBV11-2 to TRBJ2-1, with TRBD2 matching over 8 bases. The germline V gene has CDR1 SGHAT and CDR2 FQNNGV. CDR3 length: 15 amino acids. J was trimmed by 0 bases and V by 7 bases; bases with no gene match: 5. The CDR3 loop is CASTGGGSSYNEQFF. CDR3 nucleotide sequence: TGTGCCAGCACCGGGGGGGGTTCCTCCTACAATGAGCAGTTCTTC.

This sequence joins TRBV12-3 or TRBV12-4 and TRBJ2-1; TRBD1 matches at 7 bases. J gave up 4 bases and V 8 bases, and 11 bases lay outside the gene matches. CDR3 length equals 15 residues. The CDR3, as DNA: TGTGCCAGCCTGGTCGATAGGGGGCGGTACAATGAGCAGTTCTTC. This gives the protein CASLVDRGRYNEQFF.

This clonotype was counted many times. V usage is TRBV7-8 and J usage is TRBJ2-5; TRBD2 matches 11 bases. Unmatched junction bases numbered 4, after V lost 1 base and J lost 0 bases. This CDR3 contains 17 residues. Germline V lookup: CDR1 SGHVS, CDR2 FQNEAQ. This CDR3 reads CASSLGGLAEDQETQYF. In nucleotides, the CDR3 is TGTGCCAGCAGCTTAGGGGGACTAGCGGAGGACCAAGAGACCCAGTACTTC.

This CDR3 reads CASSFSKAGGYDGELFF. CDR3 nucleotide sequence: TGTGCCAGCAGCTTTTCAAAAGCGGGGGGGTACGACGGGGAGCTGTTTTTT. This chain links TRBV12-3 or TRBV12-4 with TRBJ2-2; TRBD2 matches at 10 bases. Trimming cost V 6 bases and J 7 bases; bases outside gene matches: 14. The CDR3 is 17 residues long.

The V gene is TRBV11-2, the J gene TRBJ2-6; 8 positions agree with TRBD1. With V trimmed by 0 bases and J by 1 base, 5 bases remained unmatched. The CDR3 has 18 residues. Germline loops: CDR1 SGHAT, CDR2 FQNNGV. The CDR3 here is CASSLDRWTGSGANVLTF. In nucleotides, the CDR3 is TGTGCCAGCAGCTTAGATCGGTGGACAGGGTCTGGGGCCAACGTCCTGACTTTC.

This clonotype was seen a handful of times. This chain links TRBV20-1 with TRBJ2-1; 8 nucleotides match TRBD2. The V and J ends lost 2 bases and 2 bases, in that order; junction bases with no gene match: 8. The CDR3 extends over 16 amino acids. CDR1 is DFQATT, CDR2 SNEGSKA, per germline (reference sequence). The CDR3 loop is CSARFRAGGAYNEQFF. The CDR3 DNA reads as TGCAGTGCTAGATTCCGGGCGGGAGGTGCCTACAATGAGCAGTTCTTC.

This clonotype was seen ten or more times. The chain is built from TRBV7-2 and TRBJ2-3; D is unresolved. Germline CDR1 reads SGHTA; CDR2 reads FQGNSA. With 2 bases removed from V and 4 bases from J, the gap between germline ends came to 10 bases. The CDR3 contains 14 residues. The CDR3 reads CASSLMASSDTQYF. The DNA of the CDR3 is TGTGCCAGCAGCTTAATGGCTAGTTCAGATACGCAGTATTTT. The full variable domain, with the rest looked up from reference TRBV7-2 and TRBJ2-3, is GAGVSQSPSNKVTEKGKDVELRCDPISGHTALYWYRQSLGQGLEFLIYFQGNSAPDKSGLPSDRFSAERTGGSVSTLTIQRTQQEDSAVYLCASSLMASSDTQYFGPGTRLTVL.